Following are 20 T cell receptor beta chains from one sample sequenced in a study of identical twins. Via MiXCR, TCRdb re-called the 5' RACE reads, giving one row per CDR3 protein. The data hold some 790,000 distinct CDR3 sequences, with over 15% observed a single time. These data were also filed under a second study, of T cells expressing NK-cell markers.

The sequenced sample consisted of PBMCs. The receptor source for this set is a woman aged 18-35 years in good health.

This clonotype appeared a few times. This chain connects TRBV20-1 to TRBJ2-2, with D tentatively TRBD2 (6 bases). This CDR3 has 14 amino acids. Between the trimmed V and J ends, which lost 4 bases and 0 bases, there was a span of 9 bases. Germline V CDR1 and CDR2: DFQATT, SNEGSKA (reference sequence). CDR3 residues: CSAKRVANTGELFF. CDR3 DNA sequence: TGCAGTGCTAAGCGGGTGGCGAACACCGGGGAGCTGTTTTTT.

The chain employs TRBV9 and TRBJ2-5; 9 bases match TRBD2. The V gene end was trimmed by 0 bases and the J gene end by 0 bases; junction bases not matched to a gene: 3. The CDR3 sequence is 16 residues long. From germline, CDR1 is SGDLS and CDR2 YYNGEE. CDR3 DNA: TGTGCCAGCAGCGTAGGGGTAGCGGGGGACCAAGAGACCCAGTACTTC. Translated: CASSVGVAGDQETQYF.

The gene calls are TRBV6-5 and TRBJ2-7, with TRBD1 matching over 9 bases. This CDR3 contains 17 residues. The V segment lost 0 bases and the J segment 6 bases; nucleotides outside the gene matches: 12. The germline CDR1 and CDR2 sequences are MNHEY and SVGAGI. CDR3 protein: CASSYSSTWTGAGEQYF. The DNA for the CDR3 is TGTGCCAGCAGTTACTCGAGTACCTGGACAGGGGCCGGCGAGCAGTACTTC.

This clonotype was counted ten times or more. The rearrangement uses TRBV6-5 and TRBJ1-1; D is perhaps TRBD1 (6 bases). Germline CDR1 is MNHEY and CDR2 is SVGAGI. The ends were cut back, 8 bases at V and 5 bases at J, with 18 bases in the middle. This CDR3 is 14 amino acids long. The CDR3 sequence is CASVFREGGTEAFF. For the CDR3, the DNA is TGTGCCAGCGTTTTCCGAGAGGGGGGAACTGAAGCTTTCTTT.

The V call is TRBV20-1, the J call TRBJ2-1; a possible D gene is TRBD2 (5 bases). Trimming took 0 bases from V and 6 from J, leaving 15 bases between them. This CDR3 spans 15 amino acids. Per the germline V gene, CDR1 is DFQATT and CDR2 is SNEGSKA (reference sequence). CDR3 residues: CSARDPRLAFNEQFF. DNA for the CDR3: TGCAGTGCTAGAGATCCGAGGTTAGCGTTCAATGAGCAGTTCTTC.

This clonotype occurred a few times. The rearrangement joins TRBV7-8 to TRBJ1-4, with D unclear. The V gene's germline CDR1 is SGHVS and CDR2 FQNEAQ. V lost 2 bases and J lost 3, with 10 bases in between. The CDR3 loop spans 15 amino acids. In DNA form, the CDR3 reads TGTGCCAGCAGCTTATGGGGTACACCTAATGAAAAACTGTTTTTT. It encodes CASSLWGTPNEKLFF.

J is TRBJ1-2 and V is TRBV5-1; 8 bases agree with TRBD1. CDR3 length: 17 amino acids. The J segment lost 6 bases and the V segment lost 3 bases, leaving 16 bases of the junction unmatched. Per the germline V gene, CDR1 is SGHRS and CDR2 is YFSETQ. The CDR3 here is CASSSGQGKGGRDGYTF. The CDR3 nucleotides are TGCGCCAGCAGCTCCGGACAGGGTAAAGGAGGGAGAGATGGCTACACCTTC.

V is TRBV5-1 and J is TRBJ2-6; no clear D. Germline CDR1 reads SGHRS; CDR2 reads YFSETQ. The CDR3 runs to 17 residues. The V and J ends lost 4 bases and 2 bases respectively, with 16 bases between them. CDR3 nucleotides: TGCGCCAGCAGCCCCAGAAGTAGTAGGACTGGGGCCAACGTCCTGACTTTC. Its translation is CASSPRSSRTGANVLTF.

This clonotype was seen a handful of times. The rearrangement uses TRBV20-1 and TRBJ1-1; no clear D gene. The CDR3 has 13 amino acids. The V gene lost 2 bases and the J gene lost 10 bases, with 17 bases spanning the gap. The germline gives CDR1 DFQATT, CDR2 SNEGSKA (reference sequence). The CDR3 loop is CSARPLPGVGAFF. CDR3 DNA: TGCAGTGCTAGACCTCTACCCGGGGTGGGAGCTTTCTTT.

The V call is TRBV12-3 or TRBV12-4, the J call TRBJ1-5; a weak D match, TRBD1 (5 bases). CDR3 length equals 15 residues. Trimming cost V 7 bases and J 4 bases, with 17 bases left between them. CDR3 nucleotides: TGTGCCAGCACCAATCGAGACGGGGGTAATCAGCCCCAGCATTTT. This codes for CASTNRDGGNQPQHF.

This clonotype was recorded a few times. CDR3 loop: CSAPNGDTEAFF. The CDR3 DNA reads TGCAGCGCGCCGAATGGGGACACTGAAGCTTTCTTT. The J gene is TRBJ1-1, the V gene TRBV29-1; D is unresolved. With 7 bases removed from V and 3 bases from J, the gap between germline ends came to 12 bases. Germline V gene sequence: CDR1 SQVTM, CDR2 ANQGSEA. CDR3 length equals 12 residues.

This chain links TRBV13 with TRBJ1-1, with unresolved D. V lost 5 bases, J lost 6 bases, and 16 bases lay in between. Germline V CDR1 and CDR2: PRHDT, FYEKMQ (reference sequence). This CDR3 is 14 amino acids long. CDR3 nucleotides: TGTGCCAGCAGCGCCGGGCCACCGGACCCTGAAGCTTTCTTT. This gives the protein CASSAGPPDPEAFF.

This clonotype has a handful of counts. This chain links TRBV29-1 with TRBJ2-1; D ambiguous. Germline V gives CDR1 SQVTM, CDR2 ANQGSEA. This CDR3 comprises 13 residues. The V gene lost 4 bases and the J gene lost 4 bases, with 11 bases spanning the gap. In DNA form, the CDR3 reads TGCAGCGTTGGGGCCAGCCGATACAATGAGCAGTTCTTC. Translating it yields CSVGASRYNEQFF.

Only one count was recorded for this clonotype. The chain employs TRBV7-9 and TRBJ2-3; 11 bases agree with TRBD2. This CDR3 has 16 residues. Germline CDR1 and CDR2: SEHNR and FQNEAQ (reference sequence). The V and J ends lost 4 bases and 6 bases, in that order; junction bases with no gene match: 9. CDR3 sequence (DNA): TGTGCCAGCAGCTCCTTACTAGCGGGAGTGGCGGATACGCAGTATTTT. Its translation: CASSSLLAGVADTQYF.

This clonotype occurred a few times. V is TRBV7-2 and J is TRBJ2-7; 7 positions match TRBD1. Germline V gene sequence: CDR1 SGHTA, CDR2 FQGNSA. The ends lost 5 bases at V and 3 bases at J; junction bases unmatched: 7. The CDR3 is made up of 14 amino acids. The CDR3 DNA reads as TGTGCCAGCAGCCAGGACAGGAACAACTACGAGCAGTACTTC. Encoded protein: CASSQDRNNYEQYF. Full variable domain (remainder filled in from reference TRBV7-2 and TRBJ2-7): GAGVSQSPSNKVTEKGKDVELRCDPISGHTALYWYRQSLGQGLEFLIYFQGNSAPDKSGLPSDRFSAERTGGSVSTLTIQRTQQEDSAVYLCASSQDRNNYEQYFGPGTRLTVT.

The CDR3 DNA sequence: TGCAGTGCCACTATACCAGGGGGGATGAACACTGAAGCTTTCTTT. Residues: CSATIPGGMNTEAFF. The chain links TRBV20-1 to TRBJ1-1, with 7 bases that match TRBD1. Trimming cost V 6 bases and J 0 bases; bases outside gene matches: 10. CDR3 size: 15 residues. Looked up from germline, CDR1 is DFQATT and CDR2 is SNEGSKA (reference sequence).

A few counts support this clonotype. The CDR3 region is CSATPAGFSDTQYF. The CDR3 DNA is TGCAGTGCTACTCCAGCGGGGTTTTCAGATACGCAGTATTTT. The chain employs TRBV20-1 and TRBJ2-3; TRBD2 aligns across 7 bases. The CDR3 has 14 amino acids. The ends lost 4 bases at V and 4 bases at J; junction bases unmatched: 8. Germline CDR1 reads DFQATT; CDR2 reads SNEGSKA (reference sequence).

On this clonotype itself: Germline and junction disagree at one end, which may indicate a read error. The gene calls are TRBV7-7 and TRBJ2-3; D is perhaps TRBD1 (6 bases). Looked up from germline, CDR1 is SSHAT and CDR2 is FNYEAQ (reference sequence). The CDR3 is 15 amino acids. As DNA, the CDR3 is TGTGCTAGCAGCCCAGGGACAACTGGAGGAGATACGCAGTATTTT. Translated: CASSPGTTGGDTQYF. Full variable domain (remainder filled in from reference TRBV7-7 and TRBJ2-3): GAGVSQSPRYKVTKRGQDVTLRCDPISSHATLYWYQQALGQGPEFLTYFNYEAQPDKSGLPSDRFSAERPEGSISTLTIQRTEQRDSAMYRCASSPGTTGGDTQYFGPGTRLTVL.

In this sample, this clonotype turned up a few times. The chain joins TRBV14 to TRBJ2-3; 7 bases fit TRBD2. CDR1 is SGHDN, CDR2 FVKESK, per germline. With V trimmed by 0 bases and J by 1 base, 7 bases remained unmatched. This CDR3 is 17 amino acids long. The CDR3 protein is CASSQDNEAGRTDTQYF. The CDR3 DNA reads TGTGCCAGCAGCCAAGACAATGAAGCGGGACGCACAGATACGCAGTATTTT.

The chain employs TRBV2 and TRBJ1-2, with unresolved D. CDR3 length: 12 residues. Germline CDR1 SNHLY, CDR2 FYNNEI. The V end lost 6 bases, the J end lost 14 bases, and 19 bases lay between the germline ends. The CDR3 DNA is TGTGCCAGCAGATCAGACGGACGGGTTTGGACCTTC. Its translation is CASRSDGRVWTF.